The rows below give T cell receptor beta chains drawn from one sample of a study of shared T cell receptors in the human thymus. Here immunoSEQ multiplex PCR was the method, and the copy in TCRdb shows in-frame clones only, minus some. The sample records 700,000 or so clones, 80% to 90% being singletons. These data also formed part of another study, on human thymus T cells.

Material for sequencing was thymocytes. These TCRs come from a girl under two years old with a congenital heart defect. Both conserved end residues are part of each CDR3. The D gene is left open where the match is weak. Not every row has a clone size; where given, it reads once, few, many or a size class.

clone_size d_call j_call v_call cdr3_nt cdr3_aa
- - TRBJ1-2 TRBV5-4 TGTGCCAGCAGCTTGCGGGGGGCTAACTATGGCTACACCTTC CASSLRGANYGYTF
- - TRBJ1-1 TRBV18 TGTGCCAGCTCACCACTAAGGCAGGGGCCACGCCGGACTGAAGCTTTCTTT CASSPLRQGPRRTEAFF
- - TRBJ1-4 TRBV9 TGTGCCAGCAGCGTCCCTCTTGGGGATAGGGAGGAAAAACTGTTTTTT CASSVPLGDREEKLFF
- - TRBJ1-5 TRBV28 TGTGCCAGCAGTTTCCAGGGGACCCAGCATTTT CASSFQGTQHF
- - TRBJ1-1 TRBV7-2 TGTGCCAGCAGCGTTCGTCGTCCGGGGGGTGAAGCTTTCTTT CASSVRRPGGEAFF
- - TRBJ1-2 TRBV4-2 TGTGCCAGCAGCCAAGAGCATTTGGGCAGGGCGGGGTATGGCTACACCTTC CASSQEHLGRAGYGYTF
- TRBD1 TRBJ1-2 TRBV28 TGTGCCAGCAGTTTATTAGGACAGGGGAAGCATGGCTACACCTTC CASSLLGQGKHGYTF
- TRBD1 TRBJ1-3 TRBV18 TGTGCCAGCTCAGGCAACAGGGGTCCTGGAAACACCATATATTTT CASSGNRGPGNTIYF
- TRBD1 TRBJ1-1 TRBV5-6 TGTGCCAGCAGCTTGGAAAGGGGACAGGAGAGGGCTTTCTTT CASSLERGQERAFF
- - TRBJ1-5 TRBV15 TGTGCCACCAGCAGGGGGCATACCGGCAATCAGCCCCAGCATTTT CATSRGHTGNQPQHF
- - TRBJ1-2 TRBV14 TGTGCCAGCAGCCCTTTGCGAGGGAATGGCTACACCTTC CASSPLRGNGYTF
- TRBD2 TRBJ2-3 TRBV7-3 TGTGCCAGCAGCTTATCTCGGGGGGACGGCCTTACACCGTATACGCAGTATTTT CASSLSRGDGLTPYTQYF
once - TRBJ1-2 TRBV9 TGTGCCAGCAGCACCTGGGGGGGCGGCTATGGCTACACCTTC CASSTWGGGYGYTF
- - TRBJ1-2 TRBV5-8 TGTGCCAGCAGCTTGGTTAATCCCAGGGAGGCCTCACGGGATGGCTACACCTTC CASSLVNPREASRDGYTF